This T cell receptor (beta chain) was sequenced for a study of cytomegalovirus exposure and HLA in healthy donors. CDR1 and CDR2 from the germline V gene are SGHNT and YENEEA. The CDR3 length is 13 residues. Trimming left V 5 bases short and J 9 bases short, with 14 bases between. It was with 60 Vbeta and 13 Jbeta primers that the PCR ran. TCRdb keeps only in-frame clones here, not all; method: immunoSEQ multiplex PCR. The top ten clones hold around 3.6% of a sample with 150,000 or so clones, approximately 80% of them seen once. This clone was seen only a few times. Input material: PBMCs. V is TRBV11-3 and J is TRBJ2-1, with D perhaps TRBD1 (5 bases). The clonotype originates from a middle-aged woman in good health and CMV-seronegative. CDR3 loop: CASSPALGAEQFF. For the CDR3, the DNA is TGTGCCAGCAGCCCCGCCCTTGGGGCTGAGCAGTTCTTC.